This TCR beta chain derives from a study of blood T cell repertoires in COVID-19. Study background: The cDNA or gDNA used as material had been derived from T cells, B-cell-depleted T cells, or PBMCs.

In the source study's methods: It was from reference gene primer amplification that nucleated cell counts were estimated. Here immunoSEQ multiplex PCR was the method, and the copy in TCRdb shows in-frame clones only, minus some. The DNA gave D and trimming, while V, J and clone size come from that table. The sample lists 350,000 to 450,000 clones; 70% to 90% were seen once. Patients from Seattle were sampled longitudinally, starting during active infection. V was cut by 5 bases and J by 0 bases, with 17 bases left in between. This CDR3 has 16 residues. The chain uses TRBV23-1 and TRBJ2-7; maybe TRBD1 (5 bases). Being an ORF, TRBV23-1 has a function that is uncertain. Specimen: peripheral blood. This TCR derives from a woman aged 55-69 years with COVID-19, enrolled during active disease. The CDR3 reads CASSSPWGLSSYEQYF. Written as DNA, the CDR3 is TGCGCCAGCAGTTCTCCCTGGGGCCTGAGCTCCTACGAGCAGTACTTC.